Below are 23 T cell receptor beta chains sequenced from a single sample in a study of shared clonotypes between healthy human individuals. Measured with immunoSEQ multiplex PCR; TCRdb has only the in-frame clones, and not every one. The data contain roughly 500,000 clones, roughly 80% of them seen just once; the ten biggest clones take up roughly 12%. Sequenced sample: PBMCs. These receptors originate from a woman aged 40 to 55 in good health. Some clones in this sample may be carry-over from other donors' samples.

Of note for this clone: A far larger clone lies a single base away; this is likely a read error. The chain couples TRBV6-1 to TRBJ2-7; 12 nucleotides line up with TRBD1. Germline CDR1 reads MNHNS; CDR2 reads SASEGT. The CDR3 extends over 14 amino acids. J gave up 3 bases and V 6 bases, and 3 bases lay outside the gene matches. The chain's CDR3 is CASSRDRGLYEQYF. The CDR3 bases are TGTGCCAGCAGCCGGGACAGGGGGCTCTACGAGCAGTACTTC.

The genes are TRBV21-1 and TRBJ1-1. TRBV21-1 is classified as a pseudogene. The CDR3 loop spans 15 amino acids. The CDR3 reads CASSKFGREDTEAFF. The CDR3 DNA sequence: TGTGCCAGCAGCAAATTCGGCAGGGAGGACACTGAAGCTTTCTTT.

A single count supports this clone. A much larger clone sits a single nucleotide away, making a read error possible. The CDR3: CASSGLRGATGNTIYF. CDR3 in DNA: TGTGCCAGCAGCGGCCTTCGGGGTGCAACTGGAAACACCATATATTTT. V and J are TRBV27 and TRBJ1-3; unclear D gene. V was clipped by 6 bases and J by 2 bases, with 17 bases between them. Germline V lookup: CDR1 MNHEY, CDR2 SMNVEV (reference sequence). The CDR3 runs to 16 residues.

A note on this clone: A far larger clone is just one base off, so this is likely a read error. V gene TRBV2 combines with J gene TRBJ2-7; tentative D call: TRBD2 (5 bases). The CDR3 runs 15 residues. CDR1 SNHLY and CDR2 FYNNEI come from the germline V gene. This chain's CDR3 is CANSEGVQGLYEQYF. The CDR3 coding sequence is TGTGCCAACAGTGAAGGAGTACAAGGACTCTACGAGCAGTACTTC.

J is TRBJ1-5 and V is TRBV6-1; 8 bases line up with TRBD1. CDR3 length: 13 residues. V gave up 7 bases and J gave up 5 bases; unmatched junction bases: 4. CDR1 and CDR2 (germline): MNHNS, SASEGT. The CDR3 nucleotides read TGTGCCAGCAAAGAGACAGGGGATCAGCCCCAGCATTTT. Its translation: CASKETGDQPQHF.

This clone was observed many times. The identical CDR3 is also encoded by other nucleotide sequences in the sample. The V and J genes are TRBV7-9 and TRBJ2-7; either TRBD1 or TRBD2 may supply D (5 bases each). The germline CDR1 and CDR2 sequences are SEHNR and FQNEAQ (reference sequence). Trimming pared 2 bases from V and 0 bases from J, leaving 11 bases between. The CDR3 sequence is 15 residues long. The CDR3 nucleotides read TGTGCCAGCAGCTTATCTGGGGGATTCTCCTACGAGCAGTACTTC. This encodes CASSLSGGFSYEQYF. Combining the CDR3 with reference TRBV7-9 and TRBJ2-7 gives the whole variable domain DTGVSQNPRHKITKRGQNVTFRCDPISEHNRLYWYRQTLGQGPEFLTYFQNEAQLEKSRLLSDRFSAERPKGSFSTLEIQRTEQGDSAMYLCASSLSGGFSYEQYFGPGTRLTVT.

This clone has just one count. This rearrangement joins TRBV11-3 to TRBJ2-2; D not certain. The germline CDR1 and CDR2 sequences are SGHNT and YENEEA. The CDR3 is 13 residues long. Trimming removed 3 bases from V and 6 bases from J, with 8 bases in between. DNA for the CDR3: TGTGCCAGCAGCTTCCTAAGTGCCGGGGAGCTGTTTTTT. Amino acid sequence: CASSFLSAGELFF.

The chain joins TRBV27 to TRBJ2-1, with no clear D. Germline CDR1 and CDR2: MNHEY and SMNVEV (reference sequence). The CDR3 has 14 residues. The V end was cut by 8 bases, the J end by 4 bases, with 15 bases between. The CDR3 loop is CASGTPGRYNEQFF. The CDR3 DNA reads TGTGCCAGCGGCACCCCGGGCCGATACAATGAGCAGTTCTTC.

The rearrangement uses TRBV5-6 and TRBJ1-1; TRBD1 agrees at 7 bases. Germline values: CDR1 SGHDT, CDR2 YYEEEE. Unmatched junction bases numbered 7, after V lost 0 bases and J lost 8 bases. The length of the CDR3 is 14 residues. This CDR3 is CASSLDQTGTEAFF. In DNA form, the CDR3 reads TGTGCCAGCAGCTTGGATCAGACAGGGACCGAAGCTTTCTTT. Filled out from reference TRBV5-6 and TRBJ1-1, the complete variable domain reads DAGVTQSPTHLIKTRGQQVTLRCSPKSGHDTVSWYQQALGQGPQFIFQYYEEEERQRGNFPDRFSGHQFPNYSSELNVNALLLGDSALYLCASSLDQTGTEAFFGQGTRLTVV.

Of note for this clone: A far larger clone is a single base away, which makes a read error likely. The conserved phenylalanine or tryptophan is not found at the CDR3 terminus, so this likely reflects a read error. V is TRBV28 and J is TRBJ2-7; 8 nucleotides match TRBD2. After removal of 5 bases from V and 2 bases from J, the junction contained 5 bases not matched to a gene. Germline V gene lookup returns CDR1 MDHEN and CDR2 SYDVKM. The CDR3 length is 14 residues. CDR3 nucleotide sequence: TGTGCCAGCAGTCCGCCCGGGAGGGCCTACGAGCAGTACCTC. It yields the protein CASSPPGRAYEQYL.

In the case of this clone: With a far larger clone one base away, a read error is the likely cause. Other nucleotide sequences from this sample produce the same CDR3. The genes are TRBV4-2 and TRBJ2-6, with D possibly being TRBD2 (5 bases). Germline values: CDR1 LGHNA, CDR2 YNFKEQ. The CDR3 covers 16 residues. The CDR3 sequence is CASSQDLGSGANVLTF. The DNA for the CDR3 is TGTGCCAGTAGCCAAGATCTAGGGAGCGGGGCCAACGTCCTGACTTTC.

The chain links TRBV2 to TRBJ2-6; TRBD1 aligns across 7 bases. V shed 6 bases, J shed 2 bases, and the junction held 4 bases outside the gene matches. The CDR3 has 15 amino acids. Germline CDR1 and CDR2: SNHLY and FYNNEI. CDR3 sequence (DNA): TGTGCCAGCAGCCTCGACAGGGCTGGGGCCAACGTCCTGACTTTC. It is translated as CASSLDRAGANVLTF.

The chain carries TRBV18 and TRBJ2-7; 10 nucleotides line up with TRBD1. V shed 4 bases and J 2 bases; nucleotides not matched to a gene: 5. The CDR3 consists of 15 residues. Germline V lookup: CDR1 KGHSH, CDR2 LQKENI. The CDR3 region has the DNA TGTGCCAGCTCACGCCCGGGACAGGGGACCTACGAGCAGTACTTC. It encodes CASSRPGQGTYEQYF.

This chain links TRBV28 with TRBJ1-4; D may be TRBD1 (6 bases). The CDR3 contains 14 residues. With 8 bases removed from V and 4 bases from J, the gap between germline ends came to 14 bases. Germline CDR1 reads MDHEN; CDR2 reads SYDVKM. CDR3 in amino acids: CASGLQGINEKLFF. CDR3 DNA: TGTGCCAGCGGTCTACAGGGCATTAATGAAAAACTGTTTTTT.

As regards this clone: This likely came from a read error, as a far larger clone is one base away. This chain connects TRBV7-2 to TRBJ2-7; 8 nucleotides agree with TRBD1. This CDR3 contains 14 residues. Germline V gene lookup returns CDR1 SGHTA and CDR2 FQGNSA. CDR3 bases: TGTGCCAGCAGCTTTTACAGGGGGACCTACGAGCAGTGCTTC. Amino acids: CASSFYRGTYEQCF.

Concerning this clone: A far larger clone is off by one base, so a read error is likely. Other nucleotide sequences in the sample specify the same CDR3. As DNA, the CDR3 is TGTGCCAGCAGCGCGAGCCGGGGTACATCGGTGAGCACTGAAGCTTTCTTT. As protein: CASSASRGTSVSTEAFF. The gene calls are TRBV5-6 and TRBJ1-1; D is ambiguous. The V gene's germline CDR1 is SGHDT and CDR2 YYEEEE. This CDR3 is 17 amino acids long. The V and J ends lost 4 bases and 4 bases respectively, with 23 bases between them.

The table lists this clone with a count of one. The same CDR3 arises from other DNA sequences in this sample as well. The chain is built from TRBV5-1 and TRBJ2-2; 10 bases match TRBD2. This CDR3 region has 15 residues. The V gene's germline CDR1 is SGHRS and CDR2 YFSETQ. Trimming cost V 2 bases and J 3 bases; bases outside gene matches: 1. CDR3 sequence: CASSFGLADTGELFF. The CDR3 DNA follows: TGCGCCAGCAGCTTTGGACTAGCGGACACCGGGGAGCTGTTTTTT.

The chain couples TRBV7-3 to TRBJ2-2; 7 bases fit TRBD1. This CDR3 region has 15 residues. Unmatched junction bases numbered 5, after V lost 3 bases and J lost 4 bases. CDR1 and CDR2 (germline): SGHTA, FQGTGA. CDR3 sequence (DNA): TGTGCCAGCAGCTTTGCACAGGGGTTCACCGGGGAGCTGTTTTTT. This sequence encodes CASSFAQGFTGELFF. Using reference TRBV7-3 and TRBJ2-2 for the parts outside the CDR3, the full variable domain is GAGVSQTPSNKVTEKGKYVELRCDPISGHTALYWYRQSLGQGPEFLIYFQGTGAADDSGLPNDRFFAVRPEGSVSTLKIQRTERGDSAVYLCASSFAQGFTGELFFGEGSRLTVL.

CDR3 in amino acids: CASSLGAQETQYF. CDR3 sequence (DNA): TGCGCCAGCAGCTTGGGAGCCCAAGAGACCCAGTACTTC. The chain joins TRBV5-1 to TRBJ2-5; D gene ambiguous. Germline CDR1 reads SGHRS; CDR2 reads YFSETQ. V shed 0 bases and J shed 1 base, with 4 bases lying between them. The CDR3 covers 13 residues. The variable domain in full, with the rest retrieved from reference TRBV5-1 and TRBJ2-5, is KAGVTQTPRYLIKTRGQQVTLSCSPISGHRSVSWYQQTPGQGLQFLFEYFSETQRNKGNFPGRFSGRQFSNSRSEMNVSTLELGDSALYLCASSLGAQETQYFGPGTRLLVL.

This chain links TRBV15 with TRBJ2-7; D possibly corresponds to TRBD2 (5 bases). Germline CDR1 reads LNHNV; CDR2 reads YYDKDF (reference sequence). The CDR3 spans 14 residues. V was trimmed by 3 bases and J by 0 bases, leaving 9 bases between them. In DNA, the CDR3 is TGTGCCACCAGCAGGGACTCCTTCTCCTACGAGCAGTACTTC. The encoded protein is CATSRDSFSYEQYF. The variable domain in full, completed from reference TRBV15 and TRBJ2-7, reads DAMVIQNPRYQVTQFGKPVTLSCSQTLNHNVMYWYQQKSSQAPKLLFHYYDKDFNNEADTPDNFQSRRPNTSFCFLDIRSPGLGDTAMYLCATSRDSFSYEQYFGPGTRLTVT.

The chain recombines TRBV11-2 with TRBJ1-1, with 10 bases identical to TRBD1. This CDR3 contains 14 residues. CDR1 SGHAT and CDR2 FQNNGV come from the germline V gene. After removal of 1 base from V and 7 bases from J, the junction contained 3 bases not matched to a gene. The CDR3 region is CASSLAGQGIEAFF. The CDR3, as DNA: TGTGCCAGCAGCTTAGCGGGACAGGGGATTGAAGCTTTCTTT.

As regards this clone: A read error is likely here: a far larger clone is one base away. The V call is TRBV7-2, the J call TRBJ2-5; 8 nucleotides match TRBD2. Trimming cost V 6 bases and J 5 bases; bases outside gene matches: 8. Looked up from germline, CDR1 is SGHTA and CDR2 is FQGNSA. The CDR3 is 14 amino acids. The CDR3 DNA sequence: TGTGCCAGCAGACAGGGACTAGGGCGGGAGACCCAGTACTTC. It is translated as CASRQGLGRETQYF.

Concerning this clone itself: A read error is likely here: a far larger clone is one base away. Other DNA sequences in the sample encode the same CDR3. The rearrangement joins TRBV27 to TRBJ2-4; 8 bases match TRBD2. CDR1 and CDR2 (germline): MNHEY, SMNVEV (reference sequence). This CDR3 contains 18 residues. The DNA for the CDR3 is TGTGCCAGCAGTTTGGGGGCAAGGGCAGGACTAGCCAAGAACATTCAGTACTTC. Protein sequence: CASSLGARAGLAKNIQYF.